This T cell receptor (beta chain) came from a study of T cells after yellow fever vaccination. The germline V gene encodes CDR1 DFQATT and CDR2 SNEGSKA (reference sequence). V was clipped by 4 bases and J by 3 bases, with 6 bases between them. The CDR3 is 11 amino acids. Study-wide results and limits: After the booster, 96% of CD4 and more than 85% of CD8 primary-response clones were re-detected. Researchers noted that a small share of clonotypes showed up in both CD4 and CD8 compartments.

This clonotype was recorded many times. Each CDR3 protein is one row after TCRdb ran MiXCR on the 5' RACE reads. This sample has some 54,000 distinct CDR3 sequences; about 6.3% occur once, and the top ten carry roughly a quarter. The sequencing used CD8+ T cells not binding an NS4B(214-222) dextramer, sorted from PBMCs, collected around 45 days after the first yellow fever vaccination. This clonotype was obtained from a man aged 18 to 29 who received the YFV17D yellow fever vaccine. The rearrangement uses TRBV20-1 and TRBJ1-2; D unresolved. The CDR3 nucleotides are TGCAGTGCTATGGAAGACTATGGCTACACCTTC. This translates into CSAMEDYGYTF.